This entry features one T cell receptor (beta chain) sequence. The antigen is unknown. Treatment described: approximately nine-day PBMC culture with coronavirus spike peptide pools or control peptides (ViraFEST assay). This sample is part of a study of vaccination and CD4 T cells after COVID-19. Sequenced with the Oncomine TCR Beta short-read assay was DNA taken from cultured CD4+ T cells. MiXCR, run by TCRdb on the PCR reads, gives a single entry per CDR3 protein. Here the sample spans around 20,000 distinct CDR3 sequences, 40% to 50% being singletons. V was trimmed by 7 bases and J by 1 base, leaving 19 bases between them. Germline lookup yields CDR1 MDHEN and CDR2 SYDVKM. The CDR3 covers 16 residues.

The sequence was collected from a human donor who had recovered from COVID-19. This rearrangement joins TRBV28 to TRBJ1-2, with D possibly being TRBD1 (5 bases). The material was CD4+ T cells from blood, cultured in vitro, obtained before SARS-CoV-2 vaccination. The CDR3 region has the DNA TGTGCCAGCACCACCGGGGGGGGGAACGGTAACTATGGCTACACCTTC. Translating gives CASTTGGGNGNYGYTF.